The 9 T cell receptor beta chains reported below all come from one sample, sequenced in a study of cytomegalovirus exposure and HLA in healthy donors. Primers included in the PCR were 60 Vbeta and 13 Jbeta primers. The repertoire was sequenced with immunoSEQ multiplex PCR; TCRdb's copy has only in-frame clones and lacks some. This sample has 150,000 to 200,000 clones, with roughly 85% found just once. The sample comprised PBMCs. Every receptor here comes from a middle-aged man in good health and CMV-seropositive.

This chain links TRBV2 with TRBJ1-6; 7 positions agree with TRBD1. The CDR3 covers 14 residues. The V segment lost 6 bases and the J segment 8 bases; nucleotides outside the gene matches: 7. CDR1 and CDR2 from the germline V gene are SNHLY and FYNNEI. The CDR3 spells CASRSTGVDSPLHF. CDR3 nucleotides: TGTGCCAGCAGGTCAACAGGGGTGGATTCACCCCTCCACTTT.

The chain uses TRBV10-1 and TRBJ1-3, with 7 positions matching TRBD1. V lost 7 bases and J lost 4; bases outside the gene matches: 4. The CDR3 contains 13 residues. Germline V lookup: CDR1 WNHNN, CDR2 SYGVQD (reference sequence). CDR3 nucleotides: TGCGCCAGCATAGACAGGGTCGGAAACACCATATATTTT. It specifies CASIDRVGNTIYF.

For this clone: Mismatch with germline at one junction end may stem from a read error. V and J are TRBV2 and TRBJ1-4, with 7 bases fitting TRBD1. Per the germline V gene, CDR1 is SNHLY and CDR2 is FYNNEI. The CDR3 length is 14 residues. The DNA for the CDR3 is TGTGCTAGCAGACCTACAGGGGTTGGTGAAAAACTGTTTTTT. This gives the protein CASRPTGVGEKLFF. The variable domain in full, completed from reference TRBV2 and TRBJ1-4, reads EPEVTQTPSHQVTQMGQEVILRCVPISNHLYFYWYRQILGQKVEFLVSFYNNEISEKSEIFDDQFSVERPDGSNFTLKIRSTKLEDSAMYFCASRPTGVGEKLFFGSGTQLSVL.

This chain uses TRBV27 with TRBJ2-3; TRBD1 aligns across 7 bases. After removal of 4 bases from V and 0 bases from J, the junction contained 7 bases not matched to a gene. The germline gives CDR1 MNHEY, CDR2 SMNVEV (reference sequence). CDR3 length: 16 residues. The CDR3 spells CASSSPDRSSTDTQYF. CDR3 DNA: TGTGCCAGCAGTTCCCCGGACAGGTCTAGCACAGATACGCAGTATTTT.

The CDR3 coding sequence is TGCGCCAGCAGCTTGGAGCGGACGAAGAATGAGCAGTTCTTC. It translates to CASSLERTKNEQFF. This chain connects TRBV5-1 to TRBJ2-1, with D tentatively TRBD2 (5 bases). V was cut by 0 bases and J by 7 bases, with 11 bases left in between. Germline V gene data show CDR1 as SGHRS and CDR2 as YFSETQ. This CDR3 spans 14 amino acids.

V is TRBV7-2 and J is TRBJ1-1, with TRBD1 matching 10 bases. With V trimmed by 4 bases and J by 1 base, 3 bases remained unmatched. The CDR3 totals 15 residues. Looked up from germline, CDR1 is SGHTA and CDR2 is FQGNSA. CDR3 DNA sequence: TGTGCCAGCAGCTGGACAGGGGGAGGGAACACTGAAGCTTTCTTT. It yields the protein CASSWTGGGNTEAFF.

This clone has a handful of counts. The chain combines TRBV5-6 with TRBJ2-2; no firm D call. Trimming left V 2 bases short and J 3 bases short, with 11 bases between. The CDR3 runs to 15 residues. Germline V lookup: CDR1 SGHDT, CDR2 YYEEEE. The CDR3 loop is CASSLFHEDTGELFF. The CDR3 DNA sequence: TGTGCCAGCAGCTTATTCCATGAGGACACCGGGGAGCTGTTTTTT.

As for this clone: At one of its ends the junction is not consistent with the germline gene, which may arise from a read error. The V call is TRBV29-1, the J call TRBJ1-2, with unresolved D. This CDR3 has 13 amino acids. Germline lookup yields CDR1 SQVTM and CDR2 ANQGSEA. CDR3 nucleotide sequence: TGCAGCGTTGAAGATCCCCACAGCTATGGCTACGCCTTC. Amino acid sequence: CSVEDPHSYGYAF. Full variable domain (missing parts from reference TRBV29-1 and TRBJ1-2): SAVISQKPSRDICQRGTSLTIQCQVDSQVTMMFWYRQQPGQSLTLIATANQGSEATYESGFVIDKFPISRPNLTFSTLTVSNMSPEDSSIYLCSVEDPHSYGYAFGSGTRLTVV.

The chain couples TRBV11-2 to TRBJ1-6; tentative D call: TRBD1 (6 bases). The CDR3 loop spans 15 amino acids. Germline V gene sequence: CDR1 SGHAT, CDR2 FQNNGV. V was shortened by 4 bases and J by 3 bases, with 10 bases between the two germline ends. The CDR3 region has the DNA TGTGCCAGCAGCTCTACAGGGTACTATAATTCACCCCTCCACTTT. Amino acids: CASSSTGYYNSPLHF.